The clone carrying this T cell receptor (beta chain) appeared many times. This specimen comes from a study of response to subunit inactivated influenza vaccine. One entry per CDR3 protein, called by TCRdb with MiXCR from the RT-PCR reads. The data show more than 700,000 distinct CDR3 sequences, about 20% seen once. The CDR3 totals 13 residues. Trimming removed 4 bases from V and 3 bases from J, with 10 bases in between. CDR1 is SGHRS and CDR2 is YFSETQ in the germline V gene. The genes are TRBV5-1 and TRBJ1-2; unclear D gene. The sequencing used PBMCs from blood, collected 5 to 6 days after vaccination. This TCR was recovered from a man aged 45-65 years who received an inactivated influenza vaccine. The CDR3 nucleotides are TGCGCCAGCAGCAAACGATCGGACTATGGCTACACCTTC. Protein product: CASSKRSDYGYTF. The variable domain in full, with the rest retrieved from reference TRBV5-1 and TRBJ1-2, is KAGVTQTPRYLIKTRGQQVTLSCSPISGHRSVSWYQQTPGQGLQFLFEYFSETQRNKGNFPGRFSGRQFSNSRSEMNVSTLELGDSALYLCASSKRSDYGYTFGSGTRLTVV.